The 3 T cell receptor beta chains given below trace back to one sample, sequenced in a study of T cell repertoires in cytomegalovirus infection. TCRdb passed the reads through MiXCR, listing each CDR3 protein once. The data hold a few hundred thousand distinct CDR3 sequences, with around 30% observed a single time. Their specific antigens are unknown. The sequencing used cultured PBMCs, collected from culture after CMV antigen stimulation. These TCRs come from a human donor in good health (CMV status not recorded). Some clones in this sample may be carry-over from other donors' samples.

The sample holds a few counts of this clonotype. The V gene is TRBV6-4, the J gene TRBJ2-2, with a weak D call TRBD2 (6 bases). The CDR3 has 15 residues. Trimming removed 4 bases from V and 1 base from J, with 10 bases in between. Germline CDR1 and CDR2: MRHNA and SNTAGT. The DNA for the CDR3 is TGTGCCAGCAGTGTGGGAGGACTGAACACCGGGGAGCTGTTTTTT. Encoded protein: CASSVGGLNTGELFF.

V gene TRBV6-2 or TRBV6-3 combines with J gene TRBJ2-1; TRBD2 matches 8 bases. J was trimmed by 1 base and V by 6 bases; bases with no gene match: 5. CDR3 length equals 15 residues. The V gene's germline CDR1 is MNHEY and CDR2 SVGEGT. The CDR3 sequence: CASRPAGVSYNEQFF. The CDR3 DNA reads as TGTGCCAGCAGACCAGCGGGAGTGTCCTACAATGAGCAGTTCTTC.

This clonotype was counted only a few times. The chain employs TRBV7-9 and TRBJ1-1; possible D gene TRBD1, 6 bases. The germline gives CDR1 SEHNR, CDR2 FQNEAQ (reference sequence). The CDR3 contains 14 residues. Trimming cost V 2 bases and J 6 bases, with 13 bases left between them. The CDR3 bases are TGTGCCAGCAGCTTATTACGGGGGCAGCCTGAAGCTTTCTTT. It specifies CASSLLRGQPEAFF. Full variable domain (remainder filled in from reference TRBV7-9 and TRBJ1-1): DTGVSQNPRHKITKRGQNVTFRCDPISEHNRLYWYRQTLGQGPEFLTYFQNEAQLEKSRLLSDRFSAERPKGSFSTLEIQRTEQGDSAMYLCASSLLRGQPEAFFGQGTRLTVV.